This T cell receptor (beta chain) was found in a study of blood T cell repertoires in COVID-19. Study-wide context: Whether acute or convalescent, the COVID-19 samples came from the United States, Italy and Spain.

Sequencing was performed with immunoSEQ multiplex PCR; in TCRdb, only in-frame clones are kept and a portion is missing. The sample comprises roughly 250,000 clones, 75% to 95% of which are singletons, and 2.5% to 3% rests with the top ten. Patients in Seattle were enrolled during active infection, then followed longitudinally. There are 15 residues in the CDR3. Losses at the gene ends were 4 bases for V and 1 base for J; bases not matched to a gene: 3. Germline CDR1 MDHEN, CDR2 SYDVKM. The V and J genes are TRBV28 and TRBJ2-4; TRBD2 matches at 8 bases. The receptor's source is a person aged 18 to 30 with COVID-19, enrolled during active disease. Sequencing was performed on peripheral blood. The CDR3 DNA sequence: TGTGCCAGCAGTTCACCGGGGGGGGCCAAAAACATTCAGTACTTC. Translation gives CASSSPGGAKNIQYF.